Below are 31 T cell receptor beta chains sequenced from a single sample in a study of vaccination effects on CD4 cells after COVID-19. Antigen-specific CD4+ T cells expanded by the ViraFEST assay with viral peptide pools were then sequenced. Isolation of CD4+ T cells took place after less than 12 days of culture. Of the BNT162b2 and mRNA-1273 vaccines, participants received two doses of one or the other. Which antigens these TCRs recognize remains unknown. Profiling relied on immunoSEQ multiplex PCR, and the TCRdb table lists in-frame clones only, not all of them. The sample lists 25,000 to 30,000 clones; 70% to 75% were seen once. Here the sequenced sample was CD4+ T cells from PBMCs cultured with HCoV-229E spike peptides, taken after COVID-19 vaccination. The receptors stem from a human donor who received a COVID-19 vaccine.

V is TRBV19 and J is TRBJ1-5; perhaps TRBD1 as D (5 bases). The V gene lost 6 bases and the J gene lost 5 bases, with 8 bases spanning the gap. CDR1 and CDR2 (germline): LNHDA, SQIVND (reference sequence). This CDR3 is built from 12 residues. Written as DNA, the CDR3 is TGTGCCAGTAGATTGGGGGATCAGCCCCAGCATTTT. The encoded protein is CASRLGDQPQHF.

The V call is TRBV2, the J call TRBJ2-5; 7 bases agree with TRBD1. There are 14 residues in the CDR3. CDR1 is SNHLY and CDR2 is FYNNEI in the germline V gene. The V segment lost 2 bases and the J segment 5 bases; nucleotides outside the gene matches: 5. CDR3 residues: CASSESHRGETQYF. The DNA of the CDR3 is TGTGCCAGCAGTGAATCCCACAGGGGCGAGACCCAGTACTTC. The variable domain in full, completed from reference TRBV2 and TRBJ2-5, reads EPEVTQTPSHQVTQMGQEVILRCVPISNHLYFYWYRQILGQKVEFLVSFYNNEISEKSEIFDDQFSVERPDGSNFTLKIRSTKLEDSAMYFCASSESHRGETQYFGPGTRLLVL.

The chain employs TRBV5-1 and TRBJ1-1; D is unclear. The ends were cut back, 1 base at V and 6 bases at J, with 19 bases in the middle. There are 16 residues in the CDR3. Germline CDR1 SGHRS, CDR2 YFSETQ. The DNA for the CDR3 is TGCGCCAGCAGCTTGAATTTTAACACTTGGATGGCTGAAGCTTTCTTT. It yields the protein CASSLNFNTWMAEAFF.

The sample holds a few counts of this clone. The chain recombines TRBV5-1 with TRBJ1-6, with TRBD1 as a possible D gene (5 bases). V dropped 1 base and J dropped 5 bases, with 7 bases sitting between them. CDR3 length equals 14 residues. Germline V CDR1 and CDR2: SGHRS, YFSETQ. CDR3 sequence (DNA): TGCGCCAGCAGCTTGACAGGAAATAATTCACCCCTCCACTTT. Its protein is CASSLTGNNSPLHF.

V usage is TRBV2 and J usage is TRBJ1-2, with D tentatively TRBD1 (5 bases). CDR3 size: 11 residues. Trimming shortened V by 6 bases and J by 8 bases, and 10 bases separated the two germline ends. Per germline, CDR1 SNHLY and CDR2 FYNNEI. This CDR3 reads CASRASGGYTF. CDR3 bases: TGTGCCAGCAGAGCCTCAGGGGGCTACACCTTC. Full variable domain (rest looked up from reference TRBV2 and TRBJ1-2): EPEVTQTPSHQVTQMGQEVILRCVPISNHLYFYWYRQILGQKVEFLVSFYNNEISEKSEIFDDQFSVERPDGSNFTLKIRSTKLEDSAMYFCASRASGGYTFGSGTRLTVV.

The chain joins TRBV5-6 to TRBJ1-3, with D unresolved. The CDR3 sequence is 16 residues long. Germline V gives CDR1 SGHDT, CDR2 YYEEEE. Between the trimmed V and J ends, which lost 4 bases and 0 bases, there was a span of 14 bases. This CDR3 is CASSPTIGHSGNTIYF. The CDR3 bases are TGTGCCAGCAGCCCGACTATTGGGCACTCTGGAAACACCATATATTTT.

The chain links TRBV3-1 (or the pseudogene TRBV3-2) to TRBJ2-6; TRBD2 agrees at 12 bases. With 1 base clipped from V and 2 bases from J, the junction kept 0 bases outside the gene matches. This CDR3 has 17 residues. Germline V gives CDR1 LGHDT, CDR2 YNNKEL (reference sequence). The CDR3 nucleotides read TGTGCCAGCAGCCAAGGACTAGCGGGAGCTGGGGCCAACGTCCTGACTTTC. Protein product: CASSQGLAGAGANVLTF.

The rearrangement joins TRBV6-1 to TRBJ1-5; 9 nucleotides line up with TRBD1. The CDR3 totals 16 residues. The germline gives CDR1 MNHNS, CDR2 SASEGT. V shed 4 bases and J 3 bases; nucleotides not matched to a gene: 7. CDR3 nucleotides: TGTGCCAGCAGTGCCTCCGGGACAGGGAACAATCAGCCCCAGCATTTT. Protein product: CASSASGTGNNQPQHF.

CDR3 in DNA: TGCGCCAGCAGCCAAGATAAAACAGGGGATTCCAAAAACATTCAGTACTTC. It yields the protein CASSQDKTGDSKNIQYF. The chain carries TRBV4-1 and TRBJ2-4; 7 bases agree with TRBD1. V was pared by 0 bases and J by 2 bases, with 7 bases of the junction left unmatched. Germline V lookup: CDR1 MGHRA, CDR2 YSYEKL. The CDR3 length is 17 residues.

The genes are TRBV10-1 and TRBJ2-5, with 13 bases matching TRBD2. The CDR3 length is 15 residues. CDR1 is WNHNN, CDR2 SYGVQD, per germline (reference sequence). The trim removed 4 bases at V and 3 bases at J, leaving 2 bases unmatched. The CDR3: CASSGGTSGKETQYF. As DNA, the CDR3 is TGCGCCAGCAGTGGGGGGACTAGCGGGAAAGAGACCCAGTACTTC.

V and J are TRBV6-5 and TRBJ1-3, with unresolved D. The CDR3 runs to 14 residues. In germline, CDR1 is MNHEY, CDR2 SVGAGI. V lost 7 bases, J lost 4 bases, and 14 bases lay in between. The CDR3 protein is CASTASGGGNTIYF. The CDR3 DNA follows: TGTGCCAGCACGGCGTCCGGTGGGGGAAACACCATATATTTT.

This chain connects TRBV11-3 to TRBJ1-1, with D perhaps matching TRBD1 (5 bases). The CDR3 sequence is 15 residues long. The germline V gene has CDR1 SGHNT and CDR2 YENEEA. The ends were cut back, 2 bases at V and 6 bases at J, with 16 bases in the middle. The CDR3 region is CASSLNSGAGAEAFF. The CDR3 bases are TGTGCCAGCAGCTTAAATTCCGGGGCGGGGGCTGAAGCTTTCTTT.

CDR3 DNA: TGTGCCAGCAGTTACGGAGATACGCAGTATTTT. Protein product: CASSYGDTQYF. This chain joins TRBV6-5 and TRBJ2-3; D remains ambiguous. This CDR3 is 11 amino acids long. V dropped 2 bases and J dropped 5 bases, with 2 bases sitting between them. Germline values: CDR1 MNHEY, CDR2 SVGAGI.

V usage is TRBV5-1 and J usage is TRBJ2-2; D assignment may be TRBD1 or TRBD2 (5 bases each). CDR3 size: 17 residues. V was pared by 3 bases and J by 0 bases, with 15 bases between. The germline V gene has CDR1 SGHRS and CDR2 YFSETQ. The CDR3 bases are TGCGCCAGCAGCTCCGGGACCTTTGGGGCGAACACCGGGGAGCTGTTTTTT. This gives the protein CASSSGTFGANTGELFF. The variable domain in full, completed from reference TRBV5-1 and TRBJ2-2, reads KAGVTQTPRYLIKTRGQQVTLSCSPISGHRSVSWYQQTPGQGLQFLFEYFSETQRNKGNFPGRFSGRQFSNSRSEMNVSTLELGDSALYLCASSSGTFGANTGELFFGEGSRLTVL.

The genes are TRBV6-6 and TRBJ2-1; 8 positions agree with TRBD2. The CDR3 contains 13 residues. Germline assignment: CDR1 MNHNY and CDR2 SVGAGI (reference sequence). The V and J ends lost 8 bases and 5 bases, in that order; junction bases with no gene match: 5. The CDR3 DNA follows: TGTGCCAGCCGGGTTAGCGGGAACAATGAGCAGTTCTTC. Translating it yields CASRVSGNNEQFF.

In this sample, this clone turned up a few times. The rearrangement links TRBV7-9 to TRBJ2-6; D is unresolved. Trimming pared 0 bases from V and 2 bases from J, leaving 5 bases between. This CDR3 spans 15 amino acids. Germline V CDR1 and CDR2: SEHNR, FQNEAQ (reference sequence). CDR3 sequence (DNA): TGTGCCAGCAGCTTAGCCGGGCCTGGGGCCAACGTCCTGACTTTC. It translates to CASSLAGPGANVLTF.

The rearrangement links TRBV14 to TRBJ1-2; 8 bases agree with TRBD1. Per the germline V gene, CDR1 is SGHDN and CDR2 is FVKESK. The ends lost 4 bases at V and 4 bases at J; junction bases unmatched: 5. The length of the CDR3 is 14 residues. The CDR3 is CASSPRQGTYGYTF. The CDR3 DNA sequence: TGTGCCAGCAGCCCCCGACAGGGGACCTATGGCTACACCTTC.

This clone showed up just once. This rearrangement joins TRBV5-1 to TRBJ2-2; 14 nucleotides line up with TRBD2. Germline V CDR1 and CDR2: SGHRS, YFSETQ. This CDR3 spans 17 amino acids. The ends lost 1 base at V and 4 bases at J; junction bases unmatched: 3. The CDR3 is CASSLSGLAGGTGELFF. The DNA of the CDR3 is TGCGCCAGCAGCTTGAGTGGACTAGCGGGAGGCACCGGGGAGCTGTTTTTT.

The CDR3 sequence is CASHGQSYGYTF. The CDR3 DNA reads as TGTGCCAGCCACGGGCAGAGCTATGGCTACACCTTC. J is TRBJ1-2 and V is TRBV19; no clear D gene. Deletions cut 9 bases from V and 4 bases from J, with 12 bases between. Per germline, CDR1 LNHDA and CDR2 SQIVND (reference sequence). This CDR3 contains 12 residues.

This clone appeared a few times. This sequence joins TRBV3-1 (or the pseudogene TRBV3-2) and TRBJ2-7, with 8 bases fitting TRBD1. The trim removed 2 bases at V and 5 bases at J, leaving 11 bases unmatched. The CDR3 contains 16 residues. The germline V gene encodes CDR1 LGHDT and CDR2 YNNKEL (reference sequence). The CDR3 region has the DNA TGTGCCAGCAGCCAATTCGTGGGCAGGGGGCACAACGAGCAGTACTTC. Protein: CASSQFVGRGHNEQYF.

This clone was found once. This chain connects TRBV6-1 to TRBJ1-6; 8 nucleotides match TRBD1. J gave up 7 bases and V 3 bases, and 14 bases lay outside the gene matches. This CDR3 is 18 amino acids long. Germline lookup yields CDR1 MNHNS and CDR2 SASEGT. The chain's CDR3 is CASSEDRASKRRNSPLHF. The CDR3 DNA reads TGTGCCAGCAGTGAGGACAGGGCAAGTAAGCGGAGAAATTCACCCCTCCACTTT.

The CDR3 loop reads CASSPVAGGGRNEQFF. CDR3 DNA: TGTGCCAGCAGCCCCGTAGCGGGAGGGGGGCGGAATGAGCAGTTCTTC. The chain uses TRBV5-4 and TRBJ2-1; TRBD2 matches 11 bases. The CDR3 runs 16 residues. Per germline, CDR1 SGHNT and CDR2 YYREEE (reference sequence). V shed 4 bases, J shed 7 bases, and the junction held 10 bases outside the gene matches. The variable domain in full, completed from reference TRBV5-4 and TRBJ2-1, reads ETGVTQSPTHLIKTRGQQVTLRCSSQSGHNTVSWYQQALGQGPQFIFQYYREEENGRGNFPPRFSGLQFPNYSSELNVNALELDDSALYLCASSPVAGGGRNEQFFGPGTRLTVL.

V usage is TRBV11-2 and J usage is TRBJ1-2, with D unresolved. Germline assignment: CDR1 SGHAT and CDR2 FQNNGV. Trimming cost V 5 bases and J 4 bases, with 11 bases left between them. This CDR3 has 13 residues. The CDR3 DNA is TGTGCCAGCAGCCCCGACCTACTCTATGGCTACACCTTC. It translates to CASSPDLLYGYTF.

The rearrangement uses TRBV3-1 (or the pseudogene TRBV3-2) and TRBJ2-7; 8 nucleotides agree with TRBD1. Germline V gene lookup returns CDR1 LGHDT and CDR2 YNNKEL (reference sequence). With 1 base clipped from V and 6 bases from J, the junction kept 5 bases outside the gene matches. This CDR3 is 14 amino acids long. DNA of the CDR3: TGTGCCAGCAGCCAAGTTGGACAGGGAACCGAGCAGTACTTC. This codes for CASSQVGQGTEQYF.

The V and J genes are TRBV6-5 and TRBJ1-1; perhaps TRBD1 as D (6 bases). Germline CDR1 is MNHEY and CDR2 is SVGAGI. V was pared by 2 bases and J by 3 bases, with 13 bases between. The CDR3 runs to 15 residues. CDR3 coding DNA: TGTGCCAGCAGTTACCTCGACAGGCGATACACTGAAGCTTTCTTT. Residues: CASSYLDRRYTEAFF.

V gene TRBV6-5 combines with J gene TRBJ2-3; 7 nucleotides line up with TRBD2. The CDR3 contains 15 residues. V was pared by 8 bases and J by 0 bases, with 8 bases of the junction left unmatched. Germline CDR1 MNHEY, CDR2 SVGAGI. CDR3 region: CASSLSGGSTDTQYF. CDR3 nucleotides: TGTGCCAGCTCTCTCTCGGGGGGTAGCACAGATACGCAGTATTTT.

V gene TRBV5-1 combines with J gene TRBJ2-7, with 10 bases that match TRBD1. The CDR3 is 14 residues long. CDR1 is SGHRS and CDR2 is YFSETQ in the germline V gene. The trim removed 4 bases at V and 3 bases at J, leaving 4 bases unmatched. CDR3 bases: TGCGCCAGCAGCCCCGGGACAGGGGACTACGAGCAGTACTTC. Translation: CASSPGTGDYEQYF.

The rearrangement joins TRBV12-5 to TRBJ1-1; 12 bases line up with TRBD1. V was pared by 2 bases and J by 0 bases, with 7 bases of the junction left unmatched. The CDR3 runs to 18 residues. CDR1 and CDR2 (germline): LGHNT, FRNRAP. The CDR3 spells CASGLWGTGGEMNTEAFF. CDR3 in DNA: TGTGCTAGTGGTTTGTGGGGGACAGGGGGCGAAATGAACACTGAAGCTTTCTTT.

The rearrangement uses TRBV4-2 and TRBJ1-1, with D possibly matching TRBD1 (5 bases). The germline gives CDR1 LGHNA, CDR2 YNFKEQ. This CDR3 contains 17 residues. The V end lost 0 bases, the J end lost 0 bases, and 14 bases lay between the germline ends. For the CDR3, the DNA is TGTGCCAGCAGCCAAGATAGGGACTTACTAATGAACACTGAAGCTTTCTTT. It codes for CASSQDRDLLMNTEAFF.

The rearrangement uses TRBV19 and TRBJ2-1; 9 bases align to TRBD2. CDR1 is LNHDA, CDR2 SQIVND, per germline (reference sequence). This CDR3 comprises 16 residues. V trimming: 2 bases; J trimming: 3 bases; junction bases outside the gene matches: 5. The DNA of the CDR3 is TGTGCCAGTAGTATACCCGCGGGGGGGGTCTACAATGAGCAGTTCTTC. It yields the protein CASSIPAGGVYNEQFF.

The chain joins TRBV6-5 to TRBJ2-7; D is perhaps TRBD1 (6 bases). Trimming removed 0 bases at V and 4 bases at J, with 10 bases between. The CDR3 runs 14 residues. Germline CDR1 reads MNHEY; CDR2 reads SVGAGI. The DNA of the CDR3 is TGTGCCAGCAGTTACTCCAACACAGGGTACGAGCAGTACTTC. This sequence encodes CASSYSNTGYEQYF.